These T cell receptor beta chains were read from a single sample in a study of blood T cells in healthy people across ages. TCRdb used MiXCR to reprocess the 5' RACE reads, holding one entry per CDR3 protein. The table has approximately 1,700,000 distinct CDR3 sequences, more than 35% seen once. Material for sequencing was blood. The receptor source for this set is a human donor in good health. CDR3s include the opening cysteine and the closing phenylalanine or tryptophan. The D gene is left open where the match is weak. Not every row has a clone size; where given, it reads once, few, many or a size class.

clone size,D gene,J gene,V gene,CDR3 DNA,CDR3 protein
.,.,TRBJ1-2,TRBV20-1,TGCAGTGCTAGAGTTGAGGTCCTTACTTATGGCTACACCTTC,CSARVEVLTYGYTF
few,TRBD1,TRBJ1-1,TRBV4-3,TGCGCCAGCAGCCCAAGTGACAGGGGATACACTGAAGCTTTCTTT,CASSPSDRGYTEAFF
.,.,TRBJ2-5,TRBV27,TGTGCCAGCAGGCCCCAAGTCCAAGAGACCCAGTACTTC,CASRPQVQETQYF
.,.,TRBJ2-2,TRBV5-1,TGCGCCAGCAGCGGGGCGGTCACCGGGAAGCTGTTTTTT,CASSGAVTGKLFF
.,.,TRBJ1-2,TRBV9,TGTGCCAGCAGCTCCAGGGTCACAGACCCCACCGATGGCTACACCTTC,CASSSRVTDPTDGYTF
few,.,TRBJ2-3,TRBV6-5,TGTGCCAGCAGTTTCAGAGGGATTAGCACAGATACGCAGTATTTT,CASSFRGISTDTQYF
few,.,TRBJ1-6,TRBV5-1,TGCGCCAGCAGCTTGGAGGGGGACTTTTCCTATAATTCACCCCTCCACTTT,CASSLEGDFSYNSPLHF
.,.,TRBJ2-3,TRBV24-1,TGTGCCACCAGTGATCCTGCTAGCACAGATACGCAGTATTTT,CATSDPASTDTQYF
.,.,TRBJ2-5,TRBV7-9,TGTGCCAGCAGCTTAACCCAGGGTCGAGAAGAGACCCAGTACTTC,CASSLTQGREETQYF
.,.,TRBJ2-7,TRBV11-2,TGTGCCAGCAGCTTGACCAGGAGCTCCTACGAGCAGTACTTC,CASSLTRSSYEQYF
few,.,TRBJ2-5,TRBV24-1,TGTGCCACCAGTGATTTGGGGTTGGTGGAGACCCAGTACTTC,CATSDLGLVETQYF
.,.,TRBJ2-3,TRBV20-1,TGCAGTGCTAGGAGAGGGGTGGGTACAGATACGCAGTATTTT,CSARRGVGTDTQYF
.,.,TRBJ1-6,TRBV6-6,TGTGCCAGCAGGGTACCGAATTCACCCCTCCACTTT,CASRVPNSPLHF
.,.,TRBJ2-7,TRBV20-1,TGCAGTGCATGGGACGGTGACTCCTACGAGCAGTACTTC,CSAWDGDSYEQYF
.,.,TRBJ2-7,TRBV7-9,TGTGCCAGCAACACTGTTCGGGGGGAGCAGTACTTC,CASNTVRGEQYF
few,.,TRBJ2-5,TRBV9,TGTGCCAGCAGCGTAGATCCGGGGGGCGGGGAGACCCAGTACTTC,CASSVDPGGGETQYF
.,.,TRBJ1-2,TRBV6-5,TGTGCCAGCAGTTACGAGACAGATCTTCCCTATGGCTACACCTTC,CASSYETDLPYGYTF
few,TRBD1,TRBJ1-5,TRBV6-1,TGTGCCAGCAGTGAGCCACTACCGGGACAGGAAAATCAGCCCCAGCATTTT,CASSEPLPGQENQPQHF
.,.,TRBJ1-2,TRBV5-1,TGCGCCAGCAGCTTGGCCTACAGGGAAGCCTATGGCTACACCTTC,CASSLAYREAYGYTF
few,TRBD2,TRBJ2-3,TRBV7-2,TGTGCCAGCAGACGGACTAGCGGGGACGGCACAGATACGCAGTATTTT,CASRRTSGDGTDTQYF
many,.,TRBJ1-6,TRBV28,TGTGCCAGCAGCCAAGTCCGGGTCCCCCGCGGTTCACCCCTCCACTTT,CASSQVRVPRGSPLHF
.,TRBD1,TRBJ2-2,TRBV5-1,TGCGCCAGCAGCCGTGGACAGGAATTGGGCGGGGAGCTGTTTTTT,CASSRGQELGGELFF
few,.,TRBJ2-3,TRBV18,TGTGCCAGCTGCATGGCCCTAGCAGATACGCAGTATTTT,CASCMALADTQYF
.,.,TRBJ2-7,TRBV20-1,TGCAGTGCTAGGGGCCAGGAGGCCGAGCAGTACTTC,CSARGQEAEQYF
.,.,TRBJ2-3,TRBV4-3,TGCGCCAGCAGCCAATTTACTAGCACAGATACGCAGTATTTT,CASSQFTSTDTQYF
.,TRBD1,TRBJ2-7,TRBV29-1,TGCAGCGTTGTGAGGACAGGGGGCTTTTACGAGCAGTACTTC,CSVVRTGGFYEQYF
.,.,TRBJ1-1,TRBV5-1,TGTGCCAGCAGCCTACAGGGAGCTGTTAACACTGAAGCTTTCTTT,CASSLQGAVNTEAFF
few,.,TRBJ2-3,TRBV7-3,TGTGCCAGCAGCTTAACAGGGTCGGGATATACGCAGTATTTT,CASSLTGSGYTQYF
few,.,TRBJ1-1,TRBV7-2,TGTGCCAGCAGCTTAAGGGGCGCAGGGTACACTGAAGCTTTCTTT,CASSLRGAGYTEAFF
.,.,TRBJ1-2,TRBV7-2,TGTGCCAGCAGCTTAGCGAGATTTAGTGACTATGGCTACACCTTC,CASSLARFSDYGYTF
few,TRBD1,TRBJ2-7,TRBV20-1,TGCAGTGCTAGAAGGGACAGGGGGCTCAACGAGCAGTACTTC,CSARRDRGLNEQYF
.,.,TRBJ2-5,TRBV6-2/TRBV6-3,TGTGCCAGCAGTCCCCCCCCCAGGGAAACGCAAGAGACCCAGTACTTC,CASSPPPRETQETQYF
few,.,TRBJ1-6,TRBV28,TGTGCCAGCAGTTTGTTACCGGGGGCTTCACCCCTCCACTTT,CASSLLPGASPLHF
.,.,TRBJ1-1,TRBV15,TGTGCCACCAGCAGGGGTTGGGACACTGAAGCTTTCTTT,CATSRGWDTEAFF
.,.,TRBJ2-7,TRBV19,TGTGCCAGTAGTCCCCGGGACCTTAACAGACTAGAGCAGTACTTC,CASSPRDLNRLEQYF
.,TRBD2,TRBJ2-1,TRBV5-1,TGCGCCAGCGCTACCCTACCGGGACTAAGGAATGAGCAGTTCTTC,CASATLPGLRNEQFF
few,.,TRBJ2-1,TRBV12-3/TRBV12-4,TGTGCCAGCAGAGCTGACAGTTACAATGAGCAGTTCTTC,CASRADSYNEQFF
few,.,TRBJ1-5,TRBV6-2/TRBV6-3,TGTGCCAGCACTGCCGTCATTTATCAGCCCCAGCATTTT,CASTAVIYQPQHF
few,.,TRBJ1-5,TRBV4-2,TGTGCCAGCAGCCAAGGGGGGGACCCGATGAATCAGCCCCAGCATTTT,CASSQGGDPMNQPQHF
once,.,TRBJ2-5,TRBV7-9,TGTGCCAGCAGCTTTGACCGAGGATCCCTATTTGTCGAGACCCAGTACTTC,CASSFDRGSLFVETQYF